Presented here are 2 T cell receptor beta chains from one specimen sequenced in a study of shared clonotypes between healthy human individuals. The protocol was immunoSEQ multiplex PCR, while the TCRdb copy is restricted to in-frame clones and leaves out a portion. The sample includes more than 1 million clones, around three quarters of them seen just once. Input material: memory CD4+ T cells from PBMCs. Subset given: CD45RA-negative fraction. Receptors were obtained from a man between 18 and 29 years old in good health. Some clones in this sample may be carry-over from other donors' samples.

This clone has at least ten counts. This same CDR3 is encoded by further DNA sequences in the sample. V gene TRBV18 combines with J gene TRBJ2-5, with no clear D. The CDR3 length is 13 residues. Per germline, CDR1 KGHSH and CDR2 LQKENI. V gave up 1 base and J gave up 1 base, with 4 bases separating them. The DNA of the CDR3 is TGTGCCAGCTCACCACGAGGCCAAGAGACCCAGTACTTC. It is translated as CASSPRGQETQYF.

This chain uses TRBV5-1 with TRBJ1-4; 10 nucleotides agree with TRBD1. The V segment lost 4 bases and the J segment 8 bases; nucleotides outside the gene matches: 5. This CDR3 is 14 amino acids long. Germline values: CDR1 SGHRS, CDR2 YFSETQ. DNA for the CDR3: TGCGCCAGCAGCGCTGGGACAGGGGAAGAAAAACTGTTTTTT. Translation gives CASSAGTGEEKLFF.